A selection of T cell receptor beta chains follows, all from one sample in a study of human versus mouse CDR3 diversity and MHC coevolution. Generated by immunoSEQ multiplex PCR, the TCRdb table keeps only in-frame clones and is missing some. The profile covers tens of thousands of clones, with roughly 93% appearing a single time and approximately 20% taken by the ten largest. Sequenced: naive CD4+ T cells from blood. These receptors originate from a person in their sixties or seventies in good health. Both conserved end residues are part of each CDR3. The D gene is left open where the match is weak. Rows give clone size only sometimes, using once, few, many, or a class for an expanded clone.

CDR3nt | CDR3aa | v_gene | d_gene | j_gene | abundance
TGTGCCAGCTCTCCCGACACGTCTGGAAACACCATATATTTT | CASSPDTSGNTIYF | TRBV18 | . | TRBJ1-3 | .
TGCGCCAGCAGCACCCTCGCGGAGGATACGCAGTATTTT | CASSTLAEDTQYF | TRBV5-1 | . | TRBJ2-3 | .
TGCAGCTCCCTCCGAGGTAAAGCTGAGCAGTTCTTC | CSSLRGKAEQFF | TRBV29-1 | . | TRBJ2-1 | once
TGTGCCAGCAGTTACAGTGGCGGGAACACCGGGGAGCTGTTTTTT | CASSYSGGNTGELFF | TRBV6-5 | . | TRBJ2-2 | .
TGTGCCAGCTCACCAATTTGGGCAGGGGAAGGCAATCAGCCCCAGCATTTT | CASSPIWAGEGNQPQHF | TRBV18 | . | TRBJ1-5 | once
TGTGCCAGCAGCAAAGATAAAGGAGCGGGAGGCACAGATACGCAGTATTTT | CASSKDKGAGGTDTQYF | TRBV21-1 | . | TRBJ2-3 | .
TGTGCCAGCAGCTCGGGCGGGAGGCAAGAGACCCAGTACTTC | CASSSGGRQETQYF | TRBV5-4 | TRBD2 | TRBJ2-5 | .
TGTGCCAGCAGCCAGATCTCGGGAGGCTACACCTTC | CASSQISGGYTF | TRBV7-9 | . | TRBJ1-2 | .
TGTGCCAGCAGGCTCTCCGGGACAATCGGCGAGCAGTACTTC | CASRLSGTIGEQYF | TRBV4-2 | . | TRBJ2-7 | .
TGTGCCAGCAGTTTCGGGACTTTCGCGGGCACAGATACGCAGTATTTT | CASSFGTFAGTDTQYF | TRBV11-3 | . | TRBJ2-3 | .
TGCGCCAGCAGCTTTGGCAGTAACACCTACGAGCAGTACTTC | CASSFGSNTYEQYF | TRBV5-1 | . | TRBJ2-7 | .
TGCGCCAGCAGCTTGGCCCTAGCGGGAGACTCCTACGAGCAGTACTTC | CASSLALAGDSYEQYF | TRBV5-1 | TRBD2 | TRBJ2-7 | .